The next 19 T cell receptor beta chains were all read from a single sample in a study of blood T cell repertoires in COVID-19. TCRdb keeps only in-frame clones here, not all; method: immunoSEQ multiplex PCR. Of 130,000 to 150,000 clones in the sample, more than 70% were seen once. The source material was peripheral blood. The source of these receptors is a man aged 55 to 70 with active or convalescent COVID-19.

This clone was found once. The chain combines TRBV21-1 with TRBJ1-1; TRBD1, the D gene given by the table, was not confirmed from the DNA. TRBV21-1 is shown as a pseudogene. The CDR3 has 14 residues. DNA of the CDR3: TGTGCCAGCAGCAGACAGGGGGGGAACACTGAAGCTTTCTTT. This codes for CASSRQGGNTEAFF.

This clone showed up just a few times. The genes are TRBV21-1 and TRBJ2-1; TRBD2 is the table's D call, not checked against the DNA. TRBV21-1 is a listed pseudogene. The CDR3 runs to 18 residues. CDR3 residues: CASSLEGLAGVSYNEQFF. For the CDR3, the DNA is TGTGCCAGCAGCCTCGAGGGACTAGCGGGAGTGAGCTACAATGAGCAGTTCTTC.

This clone was seen just once. The chain carries TRBV7-6 and TRBJ2-2, with TRBD1 as a possible D gene (5 bases). Deletions cut 5 bases from V and 5 bases from J, with 9 bases between. CDR3 size: 13 residues. Germline loops: CDR1 SGHVS, CDR2 FNYEAQ. CDR3 DNA sequence: TGTGCCAGCAGCCGAAGACAGACCGGGGAGCTGTTTTTT. Encoded protein: CASSRRQTGELFF.

This clone was found once. The chain recombines TRBV5-1 with TRBJ1-1; 8 bases fit TRBD1. Germline-derived CDR1 and CDR2 are SGHRS and YFSETQ. The ends lost 0 bases at V and 3 bases at J; junction bases unmatched: 4. The CDR3 spans 15 residues. The DNA for the CDR3 is TGCGCCAGCAGCTTGGCAGGACAGGGCGACACTGAAGCTTTCTTT. It yields the protein CASSLAGQGDTEAFF.

The chain links TRBV11-2 to TRBJ1-1; weak D call: TRBD1 (6 bases). Between the trimmed V and J ends, which lost 2 bases and 5 bases, there was a span of 18 bases. Looked up from germline, CDR1 is SGHAT and CDR2 is FQNNGV. The CDR3 spans 16 residues. The CDR3 spells CASSLLPGEGGTEAFF. The DNA for the CDR3 is TGTGCCAGCAGCTTATTGCCAGGCGAGGGGGGGACTGAAGCTTTCTTT.

The CDR3 bases are TGTGCCAGTAGTGGGGACAGGGGGCGTAGGAACGAGCAGTACTTC. It specifies CASSGDRGRRNEQYF. J is TRBJ2-7 and V is TRBV19, with TRBD1 matching over 12 bases. Looked up from germline, CDR1 is LNHDA and CDR2 is SQIVND (reference sequence). The junction had 7 bases not matched to a gene; V was cut back by 5 bases and J by 5 bases. The CDR3 length is 15 residues.

The rearrangement uses TRBV9 and TRBJ2-3, with TRBD2 matching over 11 bases. J gave up 3 bases and V 3 bases, and 0 bases lay outside the gene matches. Germline V gives CDR1 SGDLS, CDR2 YYNGEE. The CDR3 length is 14 residues. Written as DNA, the CDR3 is TGTGCCAGCAGCGGGACTAGCGGGACAGATACGCAGTATTTT. Translated: CASSGTSGTDTQYF.

This clone was observed at least ten times. The V call is TRBV2, the J call TRBJ1-3; TRBD1 matches at 9 bases. This CDR3 spans 15 amino acids. The V gene's germline CDR1 is SNHLY and CDR2 FYNNEI. J gave up 9 bases and V 5 bases, and 11 bases lay outside the gene matches. Here the CDR3 DNA reads TGTGCCAGCAGTCCCCCGCGTGGGACAGGGCGCACCATATATTTT. This encodes CASSPPRGTGRTIYF.

The chain combines TRBV5-1 with TRBJ2-5, with 8 bases aligning to TRBD2. Trimming cost V 4 bases and J 1 base; bases outside gene matches: 9. This CDR3 region has 16 residues. CDR1 and CDR2 (germline): SGHRS, YFSETQ. This chain's CDR3 is CASSLALAGLQETQYF. The CDR3 DNA reads as TGCGCCAGCAGCCTTGCTTTAGCGGGACTCCAAGAGACCCAGTACTTC.

The chain has TRBV7-2 and TRBJ2-5; D may be TRBD2 (7 bases). Looked up from germline, CDR1 is SGHTA and CDR2 is FQGNSA. There are 12 residues in the CDR3. The CDR3 DNA reads TGTGCGGCGGGGGCGCCTGGAGAGACCCAGTACTTC. It translates to CAAGAPGETQYF.

This clone has a single count. The V and J genes are TRBV7-2 and TRBJ2-2; possibly TRBD1 for D (6 bases). Germline CDR1 and CDR2: SGHTA and FQGNSA. The length of the CDR3 is 14 residues. Trimming took off 7 bases at V and 1 base at J, with 10 bases between the two ends. CDR3 region: CASTKGQNTGELFF. CDR3 DNA sequence: TGTGCCAGCACCAAGGGACAGAACACCGGGGAGCTGTTTTTT. The whole variable domain, remainder taken from reference TRBV7-2 and TRBJ2-2, is GAGVSQSPSNKVTEKGKDVELRCDPISGHTALYWYRQSLGQGLEFLIYFQGNSAPDKSGLPSDRFSAERTGGSVSTLTIQRTQQEDSAVYLCASTKGQNTGELFFGEGSRLTVL.

The chain is built from TRBV28 and TRBJ2-4; TRBD1 might be the D (7 bases). Germline V CDR1 and CDR2: MDHEN, SYDVKM. Trimming stripped 1 base from V and 2 bases from J, with 15 bases between. This CDR3 contains 17 residues. CDR3 sequence (DNA): TGTGCCAGCAGTTTATATAAGGAGGGGGCAACCAAAAACATTCAGTACTTC. Amino acid sequence: CASSLYKEGATKNIQYF.

The rearrangement links TRBV4-2 to TRBJ1-6, with D possibly being TRBD1 (5 bases). Trimming took off 1 base at V and 7 bases at J, with 8 bases between the two ends. Germline assignment: CDR1 LGHNA and CDR2 YNFKEQ. This CDR3 region has 14 residues. This CDR3 reads CASSQAEGNSPLHF. DNA of the CDR3: TGTGCCAGCAGCCAAGCGGAGGGGAATTCACCCCTCCACTTT.

The chain links TRBV9 to TRBJ2-2; no reliable D call. The CDR3 has 15 amino acids. V was shortened by 0 bases and J by 3 bases, with 9 bases between the two germline ends. Germline V gives CDR1 SGDLS, CDR2 YYNGEE. CDR3 coding DNA: TGTGCCAGCAGCGTAGAGTTAGCTCACACCGGGGAGCTGTTTTTT. It specifies CASSVELAHTGELFF.

This clone has a single count. J is TRBJ2-7 and V is TRBV18; 9 nucleotides align to TRBD2. Per the germline V gene, CDR1 is KGHSH and CDR2 is LQKENI. CDR3 length equals 17 residues. V gave up 3 bases and J gave up 4 bases; unmatched junction bases: 13. This chain's CDR3 is CASSPPPGREGQYEQYF. In nucleotides, the CDR3 is TGTGCCAGCTCACCCCCTCCCGGGCGGGAGGGCCAATACGAGCAGTACTTC.

This chain connects TRBV28 to TRBJ2-5; D might be TRBD2 (6 bases). This CDR3 region has 15 residues. Germline-derived CDR1 and CDR2 are MDHEN and SYDVKM. V was cut by 2 bases and J by 1 base, with 11 bases left in between. Here the CDR3 reads CASSLPGLPQETQYF. CDR3 nucleotides: TGTGCCAGCAGTTTACCTGGACTACCCCAAGAGACCCAGTACTTC.

The rearrangement links TRBV9 to TRBJ1-6; D is undetermined. The germline V and J ends were trimmed by 0 bases and 11 bases, with 3 bases remaining between them. CDR3 length: 11 amino acids. Germline CDR1 SGDLS, CDR2 YYNGEE. CDR3 coding DNA: TGTGCCAGCAGCGTAGATACACCCCTCCACTTT. Translation gives CASSVDTPLHF.

The chain joins TRBV9 to TRBJ1-2; D unresolved. CDR1 and CDR2 from the germline V gene are SGDLS and YYNGEE. Trimming stripped 0 bases from V and 8 bases from J, with 11 bases between. This CDR3 has 13 amino acids. DNA for the CDR3: TGTGCCAGCAGCGTAGCTGAGTCAAGAGGCTACACCTTC. Translating it yields CASSVAESRGYTF.

The sample holds a few counts of this clone. This CDR3 reads CASSSTGYNEKLFF. CDR3 DNA sequence: TGTGCCAGCAGCTCTACAGGGTATAATGAAAAACTGTTTTTT. The chain links TRBV7-9 to TRBJ1-4, with D possibly matching TRBD1 (6 bases). CDR3 length: 14 amino acids. The V end lost 4 bases, the J end lost 4 bases, and 10 bases lay between the germline ends. Germline-derived CDR1 and CDR2 are SEHNR and FQNEAQ (reference sequence).